A single sample gave rise to the 31 T cell receptor beta chains below, sequenced in a study of blood T cell repertoires in COVID-19. Some clones are missing from TCRdb's copy, which holds only in-frame ones; the method was immunoSEQ multiplex PCR. Of 250,000 to 350,000 clones listed, about 82% were seen once; the top ten hold about 1.7%. Sequencing was performed on peripheral blood. The receptors shown here come from a woman between 50 and 59 years old with acute or convalescent COVID-19.

This chain links TRBV9 with TRBJ2-5; 8 nucleotides line up with TRBD2. CDR3 length: 16 amino acids. V lost 3 bases to trimming and J lost 1 base; unmatched junction nucleotides: 8. Germline loops: CDR1 SGDLS, CDR2 YYNGEE. The CDR3 protein is CASSGGGREAQETQYF. CDR3 bases: TGTGCCAGCAGCGGCGGGGGGCGGGAGGCCCAAGAGACCCAGTACTTC.

The chain links TRBV5-1 to TRBJ1-2; D may be TRBD1 (5 bases). CDR3 length: 13 residues. V lost 7 bases and J 9 bases, leaving 19 bases between the germline ends. CDR1 and CDR2 from the germline V gene are SGHRS and YFSETQ. The CDR3 protein is CASGDRVDRSYTF. CDR3 DNA: TGCGCCAGCGGCGACAGAGTAGATCGAAGCTACACCTTC.

This chain joins TRBV14 and TRBJ2-2, with D unclear. V gave up 0 bases and J gave up 5 bases, with 4 bases separating them. This CDR3 region has 13 residues. Germline CDR1 is SGHDN and CDR2 is FVKESK. This CDR3 reads CASSQDVTGELFF. In DNA form, the CDR3 reads TGTGCCAGCAGCCAAGACGTTACCGGGGAGCTGTTTTTT.

The gene calls are TRBV4-1 and TRBJ1-2; 9 bases line up with TRBD1. From germline, CDR1 is MGHRA and CDR2 YSYEKL. Losses at the gene ends were 1 base for V and 6 bases for J; bases not matched to a gene: 3. The CDR3 is 14 amino acids. This CDR3 reads CASSQVTGGNGYTF. DNA of the CDR3: TGCGCCAGCAGCCAAGTGACAGGGGGGAATGGCTACACCTTC.

The V and J genes are TRBV5-1 and TRBJ2-3; D ambiguous. Germline CDR1 is SGHRS and CDR2 is YFSETQ. Deletions cut 5 bases from V and 0 bases from J, with 13 bases between. The CDR3 runs to 15 residues. CDR3 sequence: CASSLLAVSTDTQYF. The CDR3 DNA is TGCGCCAGCAGTCTCCTTGCGGTTAGCACAGATACGCAGTATTTT.

The chain joins TRBV5-4 to TRBJ1-4; possibly TRBD1 for D (5 bases). The CDR3 consists of 17 residues. V was clipped by 6 bases and J by 0 bases, with 18 bases between them. Per germline, CDR1 SGHNT and CDR2 YYREEE (reference sequence). CDR3 protein: CASKLTAGTATNEKLFF. CDR3 DNA sequence: TGTGCCAGCAAGTTAACCGCGGGGACTGCAACTAATGAAAAACTGTTTTTT.

The CDR3 coding sequence is TGTGCCAGCTACCCAGGGACCGGGGAGCTGTTTTTT. Its protein is CASYPGTGELFF. The J gene is TRBJ2-2, the V gene TRBV18; perhaps TRBD1 as D (5 bases). The germline V and J ends were trimmed by 7 bases and 5 bases, with 8 bases remaining between them. CDR1 KGHSH and CDR2 LQKENI come from the germline V gene. The CDR3 length is 12 residues.

The chain employs TRBV5-1 and TRBJ1-1; D is undetermined. The CDR3 covers 15 residues. Germline lookup yields CDR1 SGHRS and CDR2 YFSETQ. Trimming took 2 bases from V and 1 from J, leaving 12 bases between them. This CDR3 reads CASSFFSQSNTEAFF. As DNA, the CDR3 is TGCGCCAGCAGCTTTTTCTCACAGTCGAACACTGAAGCTTTCTTT.

The chain links TRBV7-3 to TRBJ2-2, with D perhaps TRBD2 (5 bases). The V gene lost 2 bases and the J gene lost 1 base, with 8 bases spanning the gap. The CDR3 is made up of 15 amino acids. Germline values: CDR1 SGHTA, CDR2 FQGTGA. The DNA for the CDR3 is TGTGCCAGCAGCTTATGGACTGAGAACACCGGGGAGCTGTTTTTT. Encoded protein: CASSLWTENTGELFF.

This chain joins TRBV3-1 (or the pseudogene TRBV3-2) and TRBJ2-2; D call uncertain. V was trimmed by 3 bases and J by 7 bases, leaving 6 bases between them. The CDR3 consists of 12 residues. Germline V gives CDR1 LGHDT, CDR2 YNNKEL (reference sequence). For the CDR3, the DNA is TGTGCCAGCAGCCACGGAGACGGGGAGCTGTTTTTT. It is translated as CASSHGDGELFF.

The V and J genes are TRBV24-1 and TRBJ2-5, with a possible D match to TRBD2 (6 bases). Between the trimmed V and J ends, which lost 3 bases and 0 bases, there was a span of 13 bases. This CDR3 contains 16 residues. Germline V gene sequence: CDR1 KGHDR, CDR2 SFDVKD. The CDR3 region is CATSDRVGGDQETQYF. For the CDR3, the DNA is TGTGCCACCAGTGATCGCGTCGGCGGGGACCAAGAGACCCAGTACTTC.

The J gene is TRBJ1-2, the V gene TRBV29-1, with D possibly being TRBD1 (5 bases). The germline CDR1 and CDR2 sequences are SQVTM and ANQGSEA. Deletions cut 6 bases from V and 4 bases from J, with 12 bases between. CDR3 size: 12 residues. The CDR3 DNA reads as TGCAGCGTCGGGGACTCCCGCTATGGCTACACCTTC. Its protein product is CSVGDSRYGYTF.

The V and J genes are TRBV10-3 and TRBJ2-1; TRBD2 agrees at 13 bases. V shed 5 bases and J 7 bases; nucleotides not matched to a gene: 8. Germline-derived CDR1 and CDR2 are ENHRY and SYGVKD. The CDR3 is 16 residues long. The CDR3 sequence: CAISLTGTSGENEQFF. The CDR3 nucleotides are TGTGCCATCAGTCTAACCGGGACTAGCGGGGAAAATGAGCAGTTCTTC.

The chain employs TRBV6-5 and TRBJ2-5, with D unresolved. The CDR3 covers 14 residues. Trimming removed 8 bases from V and 5 bases from J, with 18 bases in between. Germline CDR1 reads MNHEY; CDR2 reads SVGAGI. The CDR3 here is CASSLTDIEETQYF. CDR3 DNA sequence: TGTGCCAGCTCACTTACCGATATAGAGGAGACCCAGTACTTC.

This chain joins TRBV7-6 and TRBJ2-7; TRBD1 matches 7 bases. V dropped 1 base and J dropped 2; count of bases not matched to a gene: 14. The CDR3 has 18 residues. CDR1 and CDR2 (germline): SGHVS, FNYEAQ. The CDR3: CASSLGRRTGEWAYEQYF. The DNA for the CDR3 is TGTGCCAGCAGCTTAGGCAGACGGACAGGTGAATGGGCCTACGAGCAGTACTTC.

The count of this clone is one. The V gene is TRBV7-2, the J gene TRBJ2-7, with 8 bases that match TRBD1. This CDR3 contains 13 residues. After removal of 2 bases from V and 4 bases from J, the junction contained 1 base not matched to a gene. Germline CDR1 SGHTA, CDR2 FQGNSA. The CDR3 DNA follows: TGTGCCAGCAGCTTACAGGGGGCGTACGAGCAGTACTTC. It yields the protein CASSLQGAYEQYF.

The rearrangement links TRBV5-5 to TRBJ2-7, with 7 positions matching TRBD1. This CDR3 is built from 14 residues. Germline V gene sequence: CDR1 SGHKS, CDR2 YYEKEE (reference sequence). After removal of 4 bases from V and 2 bases from J, the junction contained 6 bases not matched to a gene. CDR3 protein: CASSAGTETYEQYF. The CDR3 DNA sequence: TGTGCCAGCAGCGCCGGGACAGAAACCTACGAGCAGTACTTC.

Regarding this clone: The sample contains more than one DNA sequence encoding this CDR3. V is TRBV2 and J is TRBJ2-1; D unclear. Trimming removed 6 bases at V and 4 bases at J, with 10 bases between. This CDR3 comprises 13 residues. Germline V gene data show CDR1 as SNHLY and CDR2 as FYNNEI. The CDR3 loop reads CASRDRSYNEQFF. As DNA, the CDR3 is TGTGCCAGCAGAGATAGATCATACAATGAGCAGTTCTTC.

CDR3: CASSFPGGNNQPQHF. DNA for the CDR3: TGTGCCAGCAGTTTCCCCGGGGGGAACAATCAGCCCCAGCATTTT. This chain connects TRBV28 to TRBJ1-5; a possible D gene is TRBD1 (5 bases). The CDR3 is 15 residues long. The V and J ends lost 3 bases and 3 bases respectively, with 12 bases between them. Germline V CDR1 and CDR2: MDHEN, SYDVKM.

The J gene is TRBJ2-7, the V gene TRBV7-9, with a weak D call TRBD2 (5 bases). The CDR3 sequence is 14 residues long. Looked up from germline, CDR1 is SEHNR and CDR2 is FQNEAQ (reference sequence). The germline V and J ends were trimmed by 1 base and 6 bases, with 13 bases remaining between them. CDR3 region: CASSLGALGSEQYF. The CDR3 DNA reads TGTGCCAGCAGCTTAGGGGCCCTGGGGAGCGAGCAGTACTTC.

This rearrangement joins TRBV27 to TRBJ1-6; D is perhaps TRBD1 (5 bases). V was clipped by 5 bases and J by 8 bases, with 10 bases between them. The CDR3 length is 13 residues. CDR1 and CDR2 (germline): MNHEY, SMNVEV (reference sequence). The CDR3 protein is CASSGRVHSPLHF. In nucleotides, the CDR3 is TGTGCCAGCAGTGGCAGGGTTCATTCACCCCTCCACTTT.

This clone was recorded once. The chain links TRBV28 to TRBJ1-3, with D hard to call. V gave up 2 bases and J gave up 4 bases, with 36 bases separating them. CDR1 is MDHEN, CDR2 SYDVKM, per germline. CDR3 length equals 23 residues. In DNA, the CDR3 is TGTGCCAGCAGTTTACTATTCCCCCCCCGGTCGCCGGTCGGAGGGAGCGCCGGAAACACCATATATTTT. Amino acid sequence: CASSLLFPPRSPVGGSAGNTIYF.

This clone appeared a single time. The rearrangement uses TRBV9 and TRBJ1-3, with a possible D match to TRBD1 (5 bases). Germline V gene sequence: CDR1 SGDLS, CDR2 YYNGEE. The CDR3 runs to 17 residues. V lost 3 bases, J lost 0 bases, and 16 bases lay in between. The CDR3 DNA sequence: TGTGCCAGCAGCGCGGTCCGGGACTCCTACTCTGGAAACACCATATATTTT. Protein sequence: CASSAVRDSYSGNTIYF.

The chain is built from TRBV28 and TRBJ2-3; D perhaps matches TRBD1 (5 bases). This CDR3 is 13 amino acids long. Germline V CDR1 and CDR2: MDHEN, SYDVKM. V lost 6 bases, J lost 3 bases, and 10 bases lay in between. The CDR3 nucleotides read TGTGCCAGCAGCAATAGGGGAACAGATACGCAGTATTTT. It is translated as CASSNRGTDTQYF.

This clone was observed a few times. The rearrangement uses TRBV18 and TRBJ1-1; D gene unclear. V lost 4 bases, J lost 1 base, and 7 bases lay in between. The germline CDR1 and CDR2 sequences are KGHSH and LQKENI. The CDR3 contains 13 residues. CDR3 protein: CASSLRQNTEAFF. CDR3 DNA: TGTGCCAGCTCACTCCGACAGAACACTGAAGCTTTCTTT.

The J gene is TRBJ2-5, the V gene TRBV11-3; D call uncertain. The CDR3 is 13 amino acids. With 0 bases removed from V and 4 bases from J, the gap between germline ends came to 6 bases. Germline CDR1 is SGHNT and CDR2 is YENEEA. CDR3 sequence: CASSLDPLETQYF. The CDR3 DNA follows: TGTGCCAGCAGCTTAGATCCACTAGAGACCCAGTACTTC.

The chain links TRBV21-1 to TRBJ2-1; the listed D gene, TRBD1, was not tested against the DNA. TRBV21-1 is a known pseudogene. The CDR3 length is 14 residues. The CDR3 protein is CASSKGRLQGEQFF. CDR3 DNA: TGTGCCAGCAGCAAAGGGCGTCTCCAGGGCGAGCAGTTCTTC.

V and J are TRBV11-2 and TRBJ2-1; maybe TRBD2 (5 bases). V was shortened by 1 base and J by 8 bases, with 9 bases between the two germline ends. Germline CDR1 reads SGHAT; CDR2 reads FQNNGV. CDR3 length: 13 amino acids. CDR3 bases: TGTGCCAGCAGCTTAGCTGCTAGCCATGAGCAGTTCTTC. Translated, it gives CASSLAASHEQFF.

The CDR3, as DNA: TGTGCCACCAGTGGCGGGCAGCCCCAGCATTTT. Protein product: CATSGGQPQHF. V gene TRBV24-1 combines with J gene TRBJ1-5; D is unclear. The ends were cut back, 5 bases at V and 7 bases at J, with 5 bases in the middle. Looked up from germline, CDR1 is KGHDR and CDR2 is SFDVKD. This CDR3 region has 11 residues.

The rearrangement uses TRBV5-3 and TRBJ1-2; D might be TRBD1 (5 bases). TRBV5-3 is known as an ORF, though its function is uncertain. The CDR3 covers 16 residues. Trimming pared 4 bases from V and 3 bases from J, leaving 19 bases between. Here the CDR3 DNA reads TGTGCCAGAAGCCATCTCCCTCTAGACAGTCACTATGGCTACACCTTC. Its protein product is CARSHLPLDSHYGYTF.

This chain uses TRBV24-1 with TRBJ2-5; a weak D match, TRBD2 (5 bases). Germline CDR1 reads KGHDR; CDR2 reads SFDVKD. This CDR3 is 13 amino acids long. The V and J ends lost 7 bases and 7 bases respectively, with 15 bases between them. The CDR3 DNA reads TGTGCCACCAGCAAAGCAACCCGGGGGACCCAGTACTTC. Its translation is CATSKATRGTQYF.